This TCR beta chain stems from a study of blood T cell repertoires in COVID-19. V shed 4 bases and J 8 bases; nucleotides not matched to a gene: 3. Germline V gene lookup returns CDR1 MGHDK and CDR2 SYGVNS. CDR3 length: 13 amino acids. Per the authors' pipeline: By means of reference gene primer amplification, nucleated cell counts were estimated. Profiled with immunoSEQ multiplex PCR; TCRdb holds only in-frame clones, not every one. The DNA was the basis for D and trimming; V, J and clone size are from that table. The data contain about 150,000 clones, 84% of them singletons. This chain connects TRBV25-1 to TRBJ1-5; 9 nucleotides agree with TRBD1. The source of this sequence is a woman aged 45-65 years with acute or convalescent COVID-19. The specimen sequenced was peripheral blood. In DNA form, the CDR3 reads TGTGCCAGCAGTGGGGGACAGGGCGAGCCCCAGCATTTT. This gives the protein CASSGGQGEPQHF.